A single TCR beta chain is shown here with its context. Only in-frame clones appear in the TCRdb table, and some are missing; sequencing was by immunoSEQ multiplex PCR. The table includes about 280,000 clones, approximately 78% detected once. V was pared by 4 bases and J by 8 bases, with 16 bases between. Germline lookup yields CDR1 SGDLS and CDR2 YYNGEE. The CDR3 contains 14 residues. Participants were aged 18 to 89 years, lived in over 20 US areas, and enrolled virtually. Participants' reported clinical history set cohort assignment. These data belong to a study of blood T cell repertoires in COVID-19. Study as a whole: Specimens from acute and convalescent COVID-19 originated in the United States, Italy and Spain.

The chain uses TRBV9 and TRBJ2-1, with a weak D call TRBD1 (5 bases). This clonotype was sampled from a man in his forties who had been exposed to COVID-19. Sequenced material: PBMCs or T cells enriched from blood (not recorded which). Here the CDR3 reads CASSTQGTTDEQFF. The CDR3 DNA reads as TGTGCCAGCAGCACCCAGGGAACGACGGATGAGCAGTTCTTC.